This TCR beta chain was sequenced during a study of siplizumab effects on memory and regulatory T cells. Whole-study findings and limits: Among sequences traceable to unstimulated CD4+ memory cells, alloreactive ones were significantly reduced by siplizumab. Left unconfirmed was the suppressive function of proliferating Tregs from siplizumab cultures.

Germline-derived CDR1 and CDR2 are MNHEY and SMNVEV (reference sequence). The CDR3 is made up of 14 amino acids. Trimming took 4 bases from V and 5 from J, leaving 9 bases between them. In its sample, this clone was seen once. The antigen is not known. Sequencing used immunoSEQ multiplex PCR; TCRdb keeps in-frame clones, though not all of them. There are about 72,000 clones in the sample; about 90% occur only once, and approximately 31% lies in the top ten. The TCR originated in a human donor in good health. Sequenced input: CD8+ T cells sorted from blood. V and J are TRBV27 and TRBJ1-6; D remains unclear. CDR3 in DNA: TGTGCCAGCAGTTCCGTGGGGAATAATTCACCCCTCCACTTT. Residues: CASSSVGNNSPLHF.